Each of the 9 T cell receptor beta chains below was sequenced from the same sample in a study of human T cells and chemical hapten exposure. The time point denotes: patch test 2, 6 weeks after DPC sensitization. The treatment denotes: therapeutic diphenylcyclopropenone sensitization with weekly scalp DPC. MiXCR, run by TCRdb on the RACE reads, gives a single entry per CDR3 protein. Here the sample spans 75,000 to 95,000 distinct CDR3 sequences, 9.5% to 12% being singletons. The sequenced sample was whole blood, obtained in connection with sensitization to the hapten diphenylcyclopropenone (DPC). These receptors came from a man between 35 and 55 years old with alopecia areata. Some clones in this sample may be carry-over from other donors' samples.

This sequence joins TRBV5-6 and TRBJ2-7; TRBD2 matches 12 bases. Germline V gene lookup returns CDR1 SGHDT and CDR2 YYEEEE. The CDR3 consists of 15 residues. J lost 3 bases, V lost 3 bases, and 4 bases had no gene match. CDR3 amino acids: CASSWTSGTSYEQYF. The CDR3 bases are TGTGCCAGCAGCTGGACTAGCGGGACCAGCTACGAGCAGTACTTC.

The chain has TRBV11-2 and TRBJ1-5, with D possibly matching TRBD1 (5 bases). This CDR3 is built from 13 residues. Germline CDR1 SGHAT, CDR2 FQNNGV. V lost 0 bases to trimming and J lost 9 bases, with 9 bases between them. CDR3 protein: CASSLDGQGPQHF. As DNA, the CDR3 is TGTGCCAGCAGCTTAGACGGGCAGGGGCCCCAGCATTTT.

This clonotype was seen more than once but under ten times. This sequence joins TRBV6-1 and TRBJ2-1; 10 bases are shared with TRBD2. Looked up from germline, CDR1 is MNHNS and CDR2 is SASEGT. V gave up 4 bases and J gave up 2 bases; unmatched junction bases: 2. The CDR3 has 15 residues. CDR3 sequence reads: CASSVTSGAYNEQFF. CDR3 bases: TGTGCCAGCAGTGTAACTAGCGGGGCCTACAATGAGCAGTTCTTC.

The table lists this clonotype with many counts. This chain connects TRBV6-1 to TRBJ1-3; TRBD1 might be the D (5 bases). Germline CDR1 MNHNS, CDR2 SASEGT. CDR3 length: 16 amino acids. Deletions cut 6 bases from V and 3 bases from J, with 18 bases between. The DNA of the CDR3 is TGTGCCAGCAGGACCGGGACCCCGAGGGATGGAAACACCATATATTTT. Protein: CASRTGTPRDGNTIYF.

This clonotype was counted ten times or more. The rearrangement joins TRBV4-3 to TRBJ1-4; D ambiguous. The V end was cut by 8 bases, the J end by 8 bases, with 36 bases between. There are 20 residues in the CDR3. Germline lookup yields CDR1 LGHNA and CDR2 YSLEER. The CDR3 sequence: CASVGFKGTAQDPSGEKLFF. The CDR3 DNA sequence: TGCGCCAGCGTGGGGTTCAAAGGCACCGCGCAAGACCCTTCAGGAGAAAAACTGTTTTTT.

There are many counts of this clonotype. This chain links TRBV29-1 with TRBJ2-5; 10 nucleotides align to TRBD1. Germline CDR1 and CDR2: SQVTM and ANQGSEA. V gave up 6 bases and J gave up 2 bases; unmatched junction bases: 15. CDR3 size: 17 residues. The CDR3: CSVASGTGDARQETQYF. CDR3 DNA sequence: TGCAGCGTGGCCTCCGGGACAGGGGACGCGCGGCAAGAGACCCAGTACTTC. Full variable domain (missing parts from reference TRBV29-1 and TRBJ2-5): SAVISQKPSRDICQRGTSLTIQCQVDSQVTMMFWYRQQPGQSLTLIATANQGSEATYESGFVIDKFPISRPNLTFSTLTVSNMSPEDSSIYLCSVASGTGDARQETQYFGPGTRLLVL.

This clonotype was picked up a small number of times. The chain couples TRBV11-3 to TRBJ2-1; D perhaps matches TRBD2 (6 bases). This CDR3 has 16 residues. The ends were cut back, 0 bases at V and 2 bases at J, with 11 bases in the middle. Germline assignment: CDR1 SGHNT and CDR2 YENEEA. The CDR3 is CASSLEGLKPYNEQFF. The CDR3 DNA is TGTGCCAGCAGCTTAGAGGGACTTAAGCCCTACAATGAGCAGTTCTTC.

In its sample, this clonotype was seen many times. V is TRBV15 and J is TRBJ2-3; D possibly matches TRBD1 or TRBD2 (6 bases each). Deletions cut 5 bases from V and 2 bases from J, with 14 bases between. CDR3 length: 15 amino acids. The germline V gene encodes CDR1 LNHNV and CDR2 YYDKDF (reference sequence). CDR3: CATSEGGLITDTQYF. CDR3 DNA sequence: TGTGCCACCAGCGAAGGGGGGCTCATCACAGATACGCAGTATTTT.

The sample holds a few counts of this clonotype. The V call is TRBV11-1, the J call TRBJ2-3, with 7 bases lining up with TRBD2. The CDR3 loop spans 16 amino acids. With 3 bases clipped from V and 4 bases from J, the junction kept 10 bases outside the gene matches. Germline V gene data show CDR1 as SGHAT and CDR2 as FQDESV (reference sequence). The DNA of the CDR3 is TGTGCCAGCAGCTTTGCGACTAGCCGGTCCCCAGATACGCAGTATTTT. Its translation is CASSFATSRSPDTQYF.